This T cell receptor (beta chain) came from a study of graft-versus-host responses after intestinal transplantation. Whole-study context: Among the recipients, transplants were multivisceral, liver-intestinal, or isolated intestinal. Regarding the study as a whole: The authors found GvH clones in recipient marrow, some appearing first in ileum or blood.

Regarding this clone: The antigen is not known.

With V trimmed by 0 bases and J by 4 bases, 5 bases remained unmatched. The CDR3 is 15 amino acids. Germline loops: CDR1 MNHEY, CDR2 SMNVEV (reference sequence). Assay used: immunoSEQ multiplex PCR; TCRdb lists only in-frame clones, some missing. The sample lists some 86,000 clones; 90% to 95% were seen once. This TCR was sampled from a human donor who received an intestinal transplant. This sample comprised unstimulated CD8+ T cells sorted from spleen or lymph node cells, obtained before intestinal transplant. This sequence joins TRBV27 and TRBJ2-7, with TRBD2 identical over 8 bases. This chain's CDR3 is CASSLSAGGVYEQYF. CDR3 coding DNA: TGTGCCAGCAGTTTATCGGCGGGGGGCGTGTACGAGCAGTACTTC.